Below, 16 T cell receptor beta chains from the same sample are listed, as sequenced in a study of blood T cells in healthy people across ages. It was with a sample-barcoded 5' primer and a J-beta primer mix that a second PCR of roughly 7 to 12 cycles was run. Each CDR3 protein is one row after TCRdb ran MiXCR on the 5' RACE reads. The repertoire holds 1.2 million to 1.5 million distinct CDR3 sequences, with approximately 38% as singletons. The sequenced material came from blood. These receptors were taken from a woman between 18 and 30 years old in good health.

This clonotype has only one observation. A clone one base away is much larger, so this may be a read error. The J gene is TRBJ2-5, the V gene TRBV10-3; 7 bases agree with TRBD2. V shed 6 bases, J shed 11 bases, and the junction held 12 bases outside the gene matches. CDR1 is ENHRY and CDR2 is SYGVKD in the germline V gene. This CDR3 region has 13 residues. The CDR3 is CAISSGLDDEQYF. The CDR3 nucleotides read TGTGCCATCAGCAGCGGACTAGATGATGAGCAGTACTTC.

The genes are TRBV20-1 and TRBJ2-3, with 7 bases matching TRBD1. J lost 10 bases, V lost 0 bases, and 4 bases had no gene match. The CDR3 sequence is 12 residues long. From germline, CDR1 is DFQATT and CDR2 SNEGSKA (reference sequence). This CDR3 is CSARDKGASQYF. In DNA, the CDR3 is TGCAGTGCTAGAGACAAGGGGGCCTCGCAGTATTTT.

This clonotype was found a few times. The genes are TRBV12-3 or TRBV12-4 and TRBJ1-2; a possible D gene is TRBD1 (6 bases). The CDR3 extends over 14 amino acids. Trimming took 5 bases from V and 4 from J, leaving 14 bases between them. The CDR3, as DNA: TGTGCCAGCAGTAACCAACAGGGAGGCTATGGCTACACCTTC. Its protein is CASSNQQGGYGYTF.

The rearrangement joins TRBV12-3 or TRBV12-4 to TRBJ1-2; 10 nucleotides match TRBD1. V gave up 3 bases and J gave up 8 bases; unmatched junction bases: 12. This CDR3 is built from 16 residues. CDR3 sequence: CASSFVTGGYGKGYTF. The CDR3 bases are TGTGCCAGCAGTTTCGTGACAGGGGGCTATGGGAAAGGCTACACCTTC.

Of note for this clonotype: One junction end disagrees with the germline gene, perhaps due to a read error. The chain couples TRBV27 to TRBJ2-7; D gene ambiguous. From germline, CDR1 is MNHEY and CDR2 SMNVEV (reference sequence). The CDR3 is made up of 13 amino acids. The DNA of the CDR3 is TGTACCAGCAGTCCCCCGTGGCCGGGCGAGCAGTACTTC. Residues: CTSSPPWPGEQYF.

The chain recombines TRBV20-1 with TRBJ1-1; TRBD1 might be the D (6 bases). The CDR3 runs 12 residues. CDR1 is DFQATT, CDR2 SNEGSKA, per germline (reference sequence). CDR3 bases: TGCAGCGTTGTACAGGGCGGCACTGAAGCTTTCTTT. Its translation: CSVVQGGTEAFF.

V is TRBV12-3 or TRBV12-4 and J is TRBJ1-5, with 7 bases aligning to TRBD1. Germline trimming cut 6 bases from V and 5 bases from J; bases unmatched to any gene: 4. The CDR3 totals 13 residues. The CDR3 DNA sequence: TGTGCCAGCAGACTGACAGGGTATCAGCCCCAGCATTTT. Protein product: CASRLTGYQPQHF.

As to this clonotype: One end of the junction fails to match germline, which may point to a read error. J is TRBJ2-1 and V is TRBV9, with 8 bases aligning to TRBD2. Germline assignment: CDR1 SGDLS and CDR2 YYNGEE. CDR3 size: 16 residues. This CDR3 is CAGSVAAGGFYNEQFF. The DNA of the CDR3 is TGTGCCGGCAGCGTAGCGGCGGGGGGATTTTACAATGAGCAGTTCTTC.

The J gene is TRBJ2-6, the V gene TRBV4-2, with a weak D call TRBD1 (7 bases). The CDR3 is 15 amino acids. Trimming stripped 11 bases from V and 0 bases from J, with 14 bases between. In germline, CDR1 is LGHNA, CDR2 YNFKEQ. CDR3 DNA sequence: TGTGCCGAGGGGGCGGGAAACTCTGGGGCCAACGTCCTGACTTTC. Translation gives CAEGAGNSGANVLTF.

The chain joins TRBV3-1 to TRBJ1-1; no firm D call. The CDR3 has 14 amino acids. Germline V gene lookup returns CDR1 LGHDT and CDR2 YNNKEL (reference sequence). Trimming cost V 8 bases and J 3 bases, with 16 bases left between them. The CDR3 protein is CASQERGTDTEAFF. Written as DNA, the CDR3 is TGTGCCAGCCAGGAGCGGGGTACGGACACTGAAGCTTTCTTT.

The count of this clonotype is one. The chain carries TRBV7-8 and TRBJ2-1; no firm D call. This CDR3 spans 12 amino acids. V shed 2 bases and J shed 8 bases, with 7 bases lying between them. CDR1 SGHVS and CDR2 FQNEAQ come from the germline V gene. The CDR3 region has the DNA TGTGCCAGCAGCTTAATAATCGATGAGCAGTTCTTC. This sequence encodes CASSLIIDEQFF.

This chain connects TRBV3-1 to TRBJ1-2; D is undetermined. CDR1 and CDR2 (germline): LGHDT, YNNKEL (reference sequence). The CDR3 is 14 residues long. The V gene lost 1 base and the J gene lost 3 bases, with 9 bases spanning the gap. The CDR3 coding sequence is TGTGCCAGCAGCCAAGGCCAAGTGCACTATGGCTACACCTTC. Encoded protein: CASSQGQVHYGYTF.

The chain recombines TRBV29-1 with TRBJ1-2; D remains unclear. This CDR3 region has 13 residues. Germline V CDR1 and CDR2: SQVTM, ANQGSEA. With 0 bases removed from V and 2 bases from J, the gap between germline ends came to 7 bases. The CDR3 reads CSVEDRRNYGYTF. DNA of the CDR3: TGCAGCGTTGAAGATCGACGGAACTATGGCTACACCTTC.

The V gene is TRBV7-3, the J gene TRBJ2-1; possible D gene TRBD1, 7 bases. Germline V CDR1 and CDR2: SGHTA, FQGTGA. The length of the CDR3 is 14 residues. V was trimmed by 2 bases and J by 10 bases, leaving 15 bases between them. For the CDR3, the DNA is TGTGCCAGCAGCTTACAGGGGGGCCAGGGAGAGCAGTTCTTC. This sequence encodes CASSLQGGQGEQFF.

This clonotype was seen more than once but under ten times. The rearrangement joins TRBV20-1 to TRBJ1-5, with TRBD1 identical over 7 bases. Trimming took 0 bases from V and 6 from J; bases not matched to a gene: 8. The CDR3 is made up of 15 amino acids. Per germline, CDR1 DFQATT and CDR2 SNEGSKA (reference sequence). In DNA form, the CDR3 reads TGCAGTGCTAGAGATAGTGCGGGGACAGCTCAGCCCCAGCATTTT. Translation gives CSARDSAGTAQPQHF.

The J gene is TRBJ2-7, the V gene TRBV7-9; 7 bases map to TRBD1. The J call may be wrong; the DNA end is better matched by TRBJ2-5. This CDR3 comprises 15 residues. Per germline, CDR1 SEHNR and CDR2 FQNEAQ (reference sequence). CDR3 bases: TGTGCCAGCAGCCCGATGACAGGGAGCAGGGAGACCCAGTACTTC. As protein: CASSPMTGSRETQYF.